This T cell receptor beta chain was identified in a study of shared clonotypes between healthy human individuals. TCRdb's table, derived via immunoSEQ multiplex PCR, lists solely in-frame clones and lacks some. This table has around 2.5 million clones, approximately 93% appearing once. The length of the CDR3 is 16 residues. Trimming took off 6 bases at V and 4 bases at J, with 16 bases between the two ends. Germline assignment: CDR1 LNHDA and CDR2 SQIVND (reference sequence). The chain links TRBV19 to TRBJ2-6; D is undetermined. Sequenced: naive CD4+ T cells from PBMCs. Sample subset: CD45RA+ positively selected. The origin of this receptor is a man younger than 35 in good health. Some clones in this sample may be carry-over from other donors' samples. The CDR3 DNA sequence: TGTGCCAGTAGCCGCGGATCATCCGGGGGGGCCAACGTCCTGACTTTC. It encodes CASSRGSSGGANVLTF.